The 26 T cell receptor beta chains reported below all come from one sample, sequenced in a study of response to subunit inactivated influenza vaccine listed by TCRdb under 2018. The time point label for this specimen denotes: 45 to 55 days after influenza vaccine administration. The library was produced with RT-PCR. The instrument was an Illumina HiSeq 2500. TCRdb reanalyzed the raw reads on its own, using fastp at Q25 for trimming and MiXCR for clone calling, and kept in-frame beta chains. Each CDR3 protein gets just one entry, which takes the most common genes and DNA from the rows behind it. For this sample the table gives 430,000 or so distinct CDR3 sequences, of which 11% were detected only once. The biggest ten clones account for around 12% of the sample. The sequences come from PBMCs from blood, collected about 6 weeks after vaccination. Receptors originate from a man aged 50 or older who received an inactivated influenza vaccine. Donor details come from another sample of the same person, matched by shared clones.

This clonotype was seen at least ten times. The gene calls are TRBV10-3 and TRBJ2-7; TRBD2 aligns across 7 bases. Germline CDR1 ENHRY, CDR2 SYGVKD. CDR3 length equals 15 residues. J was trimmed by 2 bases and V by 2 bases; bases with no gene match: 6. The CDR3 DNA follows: TGTGCCATCAGTGAGCAAGCGGGGCGCACCTACGAGCAGTACTTC. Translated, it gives CAISEQAGRTYEQYF.

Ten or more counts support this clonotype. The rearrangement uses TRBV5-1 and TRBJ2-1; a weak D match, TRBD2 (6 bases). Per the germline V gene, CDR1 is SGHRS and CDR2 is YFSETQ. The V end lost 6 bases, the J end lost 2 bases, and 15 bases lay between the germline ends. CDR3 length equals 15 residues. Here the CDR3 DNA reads TGCGCCAGCACCTCATGGGGGGAAACCTACAATGAGCAGTTCTTC. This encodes CASTSWGETYNEQFF.

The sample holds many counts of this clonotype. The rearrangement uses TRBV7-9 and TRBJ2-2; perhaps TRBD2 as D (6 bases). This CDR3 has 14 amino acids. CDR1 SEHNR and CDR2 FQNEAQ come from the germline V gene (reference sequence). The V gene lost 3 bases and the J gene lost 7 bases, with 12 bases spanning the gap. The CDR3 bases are TGTGCCAGCAGCTTGGAGGGGTCAGTCGGGGAGCTGTTTTTT. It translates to CASSLEGSVGELFF.

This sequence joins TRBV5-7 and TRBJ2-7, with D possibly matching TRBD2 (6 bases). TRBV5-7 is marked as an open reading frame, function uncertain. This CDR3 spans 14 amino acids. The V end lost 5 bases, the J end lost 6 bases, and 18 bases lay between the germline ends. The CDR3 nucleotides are TGTGCCAGCAGTTTAGTACCCGCCGGGGGCGAGCAGTACTTC. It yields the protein CASSLVPAGGEQYF.

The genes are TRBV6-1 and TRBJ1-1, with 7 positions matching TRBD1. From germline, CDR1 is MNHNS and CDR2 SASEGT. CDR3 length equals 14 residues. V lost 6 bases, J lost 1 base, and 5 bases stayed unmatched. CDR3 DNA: TGTGCCAGCAGAAACAGGGGTCAGAACACTGAAGCTTTCTTT. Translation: CASRNRGQNTEAFF.

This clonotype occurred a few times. The CDR3 protein is CASSLVQGKTEAFF. CDR3 coding DNA: TGTGCCAGCAGCCTGGTGCAGGGAAAAACTGAAGCTTTCTTT. The chain employs TRBV14 and TRBJ1-1, with D possibly TRBD1 on 5 matching bases. V lost 4 bases and J lost 5, with 14 bases in between. CDR1 SGHDN and CDR2 FVKESK come from the germline V gene. The CDR3 totals 14 residues.

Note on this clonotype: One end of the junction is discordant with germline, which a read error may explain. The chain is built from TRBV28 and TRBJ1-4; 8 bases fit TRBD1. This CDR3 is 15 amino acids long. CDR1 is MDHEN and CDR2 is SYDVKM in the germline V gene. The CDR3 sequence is CSSSRTQGAREKLFF. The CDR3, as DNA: TGTTCCAGCAGCCGAACCCAGGGGGCTCGTGAAAAACTGTTTTTT.

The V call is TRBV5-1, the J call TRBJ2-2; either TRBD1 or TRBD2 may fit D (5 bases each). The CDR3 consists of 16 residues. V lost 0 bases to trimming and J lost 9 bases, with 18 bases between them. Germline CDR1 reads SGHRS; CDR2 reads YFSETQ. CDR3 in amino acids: CASSLEWQGAARELFF. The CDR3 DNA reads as TGCGCCAGCAGCTTGGAATGGCAGGGAGCAGCCAGGGAGCTGTTTTTT.

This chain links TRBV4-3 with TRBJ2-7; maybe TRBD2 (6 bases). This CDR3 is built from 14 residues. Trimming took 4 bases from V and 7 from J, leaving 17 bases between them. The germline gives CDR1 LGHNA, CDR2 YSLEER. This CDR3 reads CASSRDLLAGEQYF. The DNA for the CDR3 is TGCGCCAGCAGCCGCGATCTTCTTGCGGGGGAGCAGTACTTC.

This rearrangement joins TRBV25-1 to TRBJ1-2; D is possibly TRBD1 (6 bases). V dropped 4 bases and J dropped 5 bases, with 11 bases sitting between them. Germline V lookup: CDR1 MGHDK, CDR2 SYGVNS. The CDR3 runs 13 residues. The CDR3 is CASSGRQEYGYTF. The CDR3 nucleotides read TGTGCCAGCAGTGGAAGACAGGAGTATGGCTACACCTTC.

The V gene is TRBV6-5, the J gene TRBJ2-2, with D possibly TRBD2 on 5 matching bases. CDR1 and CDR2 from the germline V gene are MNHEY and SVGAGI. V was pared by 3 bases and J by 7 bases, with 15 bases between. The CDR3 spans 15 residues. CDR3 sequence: CASSYTSGSGGELFF. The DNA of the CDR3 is TGTGCCAGCAGTTATACTTCGGGGTCCGGCGGGGAGCTGTTTTTT.

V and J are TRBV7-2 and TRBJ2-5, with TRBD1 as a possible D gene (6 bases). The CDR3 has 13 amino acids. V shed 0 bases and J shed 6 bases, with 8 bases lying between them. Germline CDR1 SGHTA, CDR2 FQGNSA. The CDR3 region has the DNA TGTGCCAGCAGCTTAGCGGGGGCTCAGACCCAGTACTTC. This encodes CASSLAGAQTQYF. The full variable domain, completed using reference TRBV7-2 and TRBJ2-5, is GAGVSQSPSNKVTEKGKDVELRCDPISGHTALYWYRQSLGQGLEFLIYFQGNSAPDKSGLPSDRFSAERTGGSVSTLTIQRTQQEDSAVYLCASSLAGAQTQYFGPGTRLLVL.

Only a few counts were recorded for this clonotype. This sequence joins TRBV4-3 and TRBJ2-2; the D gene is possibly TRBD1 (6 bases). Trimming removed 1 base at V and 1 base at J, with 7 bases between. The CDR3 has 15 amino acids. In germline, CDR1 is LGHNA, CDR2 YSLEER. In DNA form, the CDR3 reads TGCGCCAGCAGCCAAGTGGGACAGAACACCGGGGAGCTGTTTTTT. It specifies CASSQVGQNTGELFF.

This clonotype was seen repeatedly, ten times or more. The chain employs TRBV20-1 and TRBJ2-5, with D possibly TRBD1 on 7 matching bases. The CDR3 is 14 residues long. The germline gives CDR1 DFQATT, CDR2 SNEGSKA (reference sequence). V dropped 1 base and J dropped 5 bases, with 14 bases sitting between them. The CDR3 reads CSARASTGRETQYF. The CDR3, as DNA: TGCAGTGCTAGAGCCTCGACAGGGAGGGAGACCCAGTACTTC.

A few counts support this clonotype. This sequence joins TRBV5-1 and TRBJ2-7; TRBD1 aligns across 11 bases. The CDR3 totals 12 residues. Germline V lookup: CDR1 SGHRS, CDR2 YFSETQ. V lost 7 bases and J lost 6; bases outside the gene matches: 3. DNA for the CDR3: TGCGCCAGCGCCGGGACAGGGGGCGAGCAGTACTTC. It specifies CASAGTGGEQYF.

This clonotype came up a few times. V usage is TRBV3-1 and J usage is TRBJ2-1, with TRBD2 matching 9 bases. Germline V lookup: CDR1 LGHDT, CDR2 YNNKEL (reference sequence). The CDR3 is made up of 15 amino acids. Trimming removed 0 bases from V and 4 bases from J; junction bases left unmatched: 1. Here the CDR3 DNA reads TGTGCCAGCAGCCAAGATGCGGGGGGGTACAATGAGCAGTTCTTC. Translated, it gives CASSQDAGGYNEQFF.

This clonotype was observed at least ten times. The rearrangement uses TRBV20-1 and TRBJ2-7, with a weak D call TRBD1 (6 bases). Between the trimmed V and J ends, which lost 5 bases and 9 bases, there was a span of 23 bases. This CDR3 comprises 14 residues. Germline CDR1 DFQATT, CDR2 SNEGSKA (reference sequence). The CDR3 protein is CSAGSPGQPLGQYF. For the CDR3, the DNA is TGCAGTGCTGGGTCACCGGGACAACCGCTGGGGCAGTACTTC.

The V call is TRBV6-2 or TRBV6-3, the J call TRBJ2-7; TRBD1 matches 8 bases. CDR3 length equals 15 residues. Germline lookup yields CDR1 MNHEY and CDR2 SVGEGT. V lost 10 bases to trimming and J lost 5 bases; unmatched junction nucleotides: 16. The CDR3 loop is CATYLRGTGKNEQYF. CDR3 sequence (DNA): TGTGCCACCTACTTAAGGGGGACAGGAAAGAACGAGCAGTACTTC.

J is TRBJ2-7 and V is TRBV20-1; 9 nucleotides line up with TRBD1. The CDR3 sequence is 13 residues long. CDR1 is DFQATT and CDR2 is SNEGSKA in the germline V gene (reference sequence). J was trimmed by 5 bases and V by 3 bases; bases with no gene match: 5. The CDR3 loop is CSASDRGTNEQYF. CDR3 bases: TGCAGTGCTAGCGACAGGGGGACCAACGAGCAGTACTTC.

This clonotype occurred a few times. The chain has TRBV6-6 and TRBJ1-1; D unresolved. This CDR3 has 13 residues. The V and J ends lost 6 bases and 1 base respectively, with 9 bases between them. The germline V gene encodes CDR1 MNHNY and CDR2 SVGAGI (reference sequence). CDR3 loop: CASSSDWNTEAFF. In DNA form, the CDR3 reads TGTGCCAGCAGCTCCGACTGGAACACTGAAGCTTTCTTT.

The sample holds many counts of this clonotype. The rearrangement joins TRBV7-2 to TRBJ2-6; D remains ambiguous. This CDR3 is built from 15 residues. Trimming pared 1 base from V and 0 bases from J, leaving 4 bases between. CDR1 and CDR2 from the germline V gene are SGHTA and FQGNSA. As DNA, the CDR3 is TGTGCCAGCAGCTTAGACAGCTCTGGGGCCAACGTCCTGACTTTC. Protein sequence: CASSLDSSGANVLTF. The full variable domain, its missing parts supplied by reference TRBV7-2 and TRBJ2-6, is GAGVSQSPSNKVTEKGKDVELRCDPISGHTALYWYRQSLGQGLEFLIYFQGNSAPDKSGLPSDRFSAERTGGSVSTLTIQRTQQEDSAVYLCASSLDSSGANVLTFGAGSRLTVL.

The CDR3 coding sequence is TGTGCCAGCAGCCCTTATGGCCGGGTTTATGGCTACACCTTC. Its protein product is CASSPYGRVYGYTF. This chain links TRBV7-2 with TRBJ1-2; unclear D gene. The CDR3 is 14 amino acids. Trimming left V 5 bases short and J 5 bases short, with 15 bases between. Germline V lookup: CDR1 SGHTA, CDR2 FQGNSA.

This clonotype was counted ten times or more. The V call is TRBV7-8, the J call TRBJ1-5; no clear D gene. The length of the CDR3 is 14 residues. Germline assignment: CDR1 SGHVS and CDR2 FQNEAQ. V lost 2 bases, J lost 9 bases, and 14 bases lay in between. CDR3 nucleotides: TGTGCCAGCAGCTTACCTACGAGCCTGGGGCCCCAGCATTTT. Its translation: CASSLPTSLGPQHF.

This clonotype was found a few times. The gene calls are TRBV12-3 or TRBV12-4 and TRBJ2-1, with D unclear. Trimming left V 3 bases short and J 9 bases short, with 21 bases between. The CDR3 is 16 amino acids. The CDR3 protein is CASSFEPTPYRGEQFF. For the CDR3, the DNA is TGTGCCAGCAGTTTCGAGCCAACCCCCTATCGAGGTGAGCAGTTCTTC.

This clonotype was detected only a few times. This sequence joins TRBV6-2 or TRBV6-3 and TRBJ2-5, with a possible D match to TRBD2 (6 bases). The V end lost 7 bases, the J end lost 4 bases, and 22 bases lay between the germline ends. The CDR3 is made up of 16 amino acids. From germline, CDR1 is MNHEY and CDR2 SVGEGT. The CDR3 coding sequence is TGTGCCAGCAATGGAAGAGACGGGAGCTGGAGAGAGACCCAGTACTTC. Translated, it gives CASNGRDGSWRETQYF.

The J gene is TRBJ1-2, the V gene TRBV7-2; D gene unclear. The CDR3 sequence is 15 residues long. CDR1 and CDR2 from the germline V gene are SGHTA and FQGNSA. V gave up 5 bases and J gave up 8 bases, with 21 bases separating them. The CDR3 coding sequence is TGTGCCAGCAGCCGAGGGTCCGGTTTCCTCGGAGGCTACACCTTC. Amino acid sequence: CASSRGSGFLGGYTF.